This T cell receptor beta chain was recovered during a study of T cell responses to AZD1222 COVID-19 vaccine. Data came from immunoSEQ multiplex PCR; TCRdb stores just in-frame clones and leaves some out. Of roughly 96,000 clones listed, around 87% are singletons. The CDR3 extends over 17 amino acids. Germline lookup yields CDR1 SGHVS and CDR2 FQNEAQ. Trimming took 1 base from V and 0 from J; bases not matched to a gene: 6. Study conclusions and caveats: Close to half of spike-specific TCRs reportedly recognize unmutated variant regions.

As to this clone: The antigen remains undetermined.

The sample was peripheral blood, taken 28 days after the second AZD1222 dose. The genes are TRBV7-8 and TRBJ2-3, with 8 bases identical to TRBD2. The TCR originated in an adult who received the AZD1222 COVID-19 vaccine. CDR3 nucleotides: TGTGCCAGCAGCTTAGGGACTAGCTTTTCTAGCACAGATACGCAGTATTTT. The encoded protein is CASSLGTSFSSTDTQYF.